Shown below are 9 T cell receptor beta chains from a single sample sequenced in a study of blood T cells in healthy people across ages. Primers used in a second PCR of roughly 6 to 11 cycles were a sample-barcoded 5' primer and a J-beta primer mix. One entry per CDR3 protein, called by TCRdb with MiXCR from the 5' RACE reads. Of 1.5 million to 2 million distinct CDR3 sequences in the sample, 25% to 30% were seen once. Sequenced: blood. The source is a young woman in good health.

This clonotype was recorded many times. The CDR3 loop is CASSPLGRGYEQYF. For the CDR3, the DNA is TGTGCCAGCTCACCATTAGGTCGGGGCTACGAGCAGTACTTC. The chain links TRBV18 to TRBJ2-7; TRBD2 is a possible D gene (5 bases). CDR3 size: 14 residues. Germline CDR1 KGHSH, CDR2 LQKENI. The V end was cut by 2 bases, the J end by 3 bases, with 11 bases between.

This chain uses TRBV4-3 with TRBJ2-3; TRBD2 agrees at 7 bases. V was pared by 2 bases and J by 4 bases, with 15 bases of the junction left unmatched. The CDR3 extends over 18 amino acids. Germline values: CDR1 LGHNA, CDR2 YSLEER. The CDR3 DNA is TGCGCCAGCAGCCAATACCGGAGGAGGGAGGGTAGCGCAGATACGCAGTATTTT. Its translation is CASSQYRRREGSADTQYF.

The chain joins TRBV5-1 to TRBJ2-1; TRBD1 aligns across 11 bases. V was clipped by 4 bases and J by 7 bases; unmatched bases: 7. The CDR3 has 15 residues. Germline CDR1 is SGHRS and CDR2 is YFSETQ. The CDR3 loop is CASSPPGQGVNEQFF. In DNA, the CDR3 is TGCGCCAGCAGCCCTCCGGGACAGGGGGTGAATGAGCAGTTCTTC.

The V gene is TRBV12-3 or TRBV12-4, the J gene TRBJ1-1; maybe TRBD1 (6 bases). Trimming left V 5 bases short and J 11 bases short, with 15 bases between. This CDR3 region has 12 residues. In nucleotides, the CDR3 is TGTGCCAGCAGTCCCACAGGGTTCGTTGCTTTCTTT. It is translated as CASSPTGFVAFF.

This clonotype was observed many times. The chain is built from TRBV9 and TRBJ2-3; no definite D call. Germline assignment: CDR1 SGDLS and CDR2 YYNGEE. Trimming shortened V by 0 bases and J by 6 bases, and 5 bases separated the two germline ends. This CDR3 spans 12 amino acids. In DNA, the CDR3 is TGTGCCAGCAGCGTAGTTTTGGATACGCAGTATTTT. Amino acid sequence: CASSVVLDTQYF.

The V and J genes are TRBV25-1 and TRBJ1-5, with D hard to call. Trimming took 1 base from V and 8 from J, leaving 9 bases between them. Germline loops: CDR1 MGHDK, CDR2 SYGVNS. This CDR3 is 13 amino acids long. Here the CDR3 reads CASSELGREPQHF. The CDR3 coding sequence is TGTGCCAGCAGTGAATTGGGAAGGGAGCCCCAGCATTTT.

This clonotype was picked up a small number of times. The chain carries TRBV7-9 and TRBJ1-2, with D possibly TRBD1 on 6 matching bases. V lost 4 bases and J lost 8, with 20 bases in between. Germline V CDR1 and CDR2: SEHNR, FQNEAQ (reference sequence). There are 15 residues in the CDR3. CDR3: CASSSSGTQDWGYTF. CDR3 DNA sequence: TGTGCCAGCAGCTCCTCCGGGACACAGGATTGGGGCTACACCTTC.

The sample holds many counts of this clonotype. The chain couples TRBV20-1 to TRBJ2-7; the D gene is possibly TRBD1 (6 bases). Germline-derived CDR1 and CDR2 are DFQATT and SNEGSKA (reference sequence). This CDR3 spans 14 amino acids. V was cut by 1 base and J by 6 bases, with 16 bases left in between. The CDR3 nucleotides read TGCAGTGCTAGAGGGGAGACAGGCACCGGCGAGCAGTACTTC. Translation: CSARGETGTGEQYF.

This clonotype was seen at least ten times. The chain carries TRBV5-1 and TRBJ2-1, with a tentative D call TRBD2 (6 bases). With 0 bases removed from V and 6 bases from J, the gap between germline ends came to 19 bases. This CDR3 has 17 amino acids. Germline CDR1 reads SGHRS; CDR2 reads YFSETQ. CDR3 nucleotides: TGCGCCAGCAGCTTGGCCGGAGTAGCGGAACCCATCAATGAGCAGTTCTTC. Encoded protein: CASSLAGVAEPINEQFF.